These 27 T cell receptor beta chains were sequenced from one sample in a study of cytomegalovirus exposure and HLA in healthy donors. The PCR contained 60 Vbeta and 13 Jbeta primers. Method: immunoSEQ multiplex PCR; TCRdb's copy keeps in-frame clones and lacks some. The sample includes 30,000 to 45,000 clones, 70% to 90% of them seen just once. The sequencing sample was made of PBMCs. Every receptor here comes from a woman between 40 and 50 years old in good health and CMV-seropositive.

With regard to this clone: A read error may account for a junction end that differs from germline. This chain links TRBV7-9 with TRBJ2-5; D gene uncertain. This CDR3 contains 16 residues. CDR1 and CDR2 from the germline V gene are SEHNR and FQNEAQ (reference sequence). The CDR3, as DNA: TGTTCCAGCAGCTTTTACCCCTCAGGCCTCCAAGAGACCCAGTACTTC. It encodes CSSSFYPSGLQETQYF.

The chain recombines TRBV5-1 with TRBJ2-2; TRBD2 is a possible D gene (6 bases). CDR3 length: 15 residues. Trimming removed 0 bases at V and 4 bases at J, with 10 bases between. Per germline, CDR1 SGHRS and CDR2 YFSETQ. CDR3: CASSLEASVTGELFF. CDR3 in DNA: TGCGCCAGCAGCTTGGAGGCTAGCGTCACCGGGGAGCTGTTTTTT.

J is TRBJ2-5 and V is TRBV5-5; D is perhaps TRBD2 (5 bases). V was clipped by 1 base and J by 4 bases, with 14 bases between them. This CDR3 has 15 amino acids. Germline CDR1 and CDR2: SGHKS and YYEKEE (reference sequence). As DNA, the CDR3 is TGTGCCAGCAGCTTGACAGTCGGGGTGCCAGAGACCCAGTACTTC. Protein product: CASSLTVGVPETQYF.

The CDR3 loop is CASSSSLANTGELFF. CDR3 bases: TGTGCCAGTAGTAGTAGTTTGGCGAACACCGGGGAGCTGTTTTTT. The rearrangement joins TRBV19 to TRBJ2-2; no clear D. Germline V lookup: CDR1 LNHDA, CDR2 SQIVND (reference sequence). The CDR3 runs to 15 residues. With 4 bases removed from V and 0 bases from J, the gap between germline ends came to 9 bases.

This chain connects TRBV7-3 to TRBJ2-3, with 8 bases matching TRBD2. Germline lookup yields CDR1 SGHTA and CDR2 FQGTGA. The ends lost 5 bases at V and 5 bases at J; junction bases unmatched: 6. This CDR3 is 14 amino acids long. This CDR3 is CASSPGGAGDTQYF. CDR3 coding DNA: TGTGCCAGCAGCCCCGGGGGGGCGGGAGATACGCAGTATTTT. The whole variable domain, remainder taken from reference TRBV7-3 and TRBJ2-3, is GAGVSQTPSNKVTEKGKYVELRCDPISGHTALYWYRQSLGQGPEFLIYFQGTGAADDSGLPNDRFFAVRPEGSVSTLKIQRTERGDSAVYLCASSPGGAGDTQYFGPGTRLTVL.

In its sample, this clone was seen once. The V and J genes are TRBV21-1 and TRBJ2-3; the DNA was not compared with TRBD2, the D call given in the table. TRBV21-1 is listed as a pseudogene. The CDR3 has 21 amino acids. This CDR3 reads CASSPRGASGGAEGRADTQYF. The CDR3 DNA reads as TGTGCCAGCAGCCCCCGCGGGGCTAGCGGGGGGGCCGAGGGGAGAGCAGATACGCAGTATTTT.

This chain connects TRBV7-9 to TRBJ2-7; TRBD2 might be the D (5 bases). CDR1 is SEHNR and CDR2 is FQNEAQ in the germline V gene (reference sequence). This CDR3 region has 13 residues. Trimming took 5 bases from V and 3 from J, leaving 11 bases between them. The CDR3 region is CASSGGQNYEQYF. The CDR3 DNA reads as TGTGCCAGCAGCGGCGGGCAGAACTACGAGCAGTACTTC.

This clone was seen only a few times. CDR3 in amino acids: CASSRGGSGNTIYF. CDR3 nucleotides: TGTGCCAGTAGCCGAGGAGGGTCTGGAAACACCATATATTTT. This sequence joins TRBV19 and TRBJ1-3, with unresolved D. The V gene lost 6 bases and the J gene lost 1 base, with 10 bases spanning the gap. The CDR3 totals 14 residues. Germline CDR1 and CDR2: LNHDA and SQIVND (reference sequence).

The rearrangement links TRBV4-3 to TRBJ1-2; D may be TRBD1 (5 bases). Trimming removed 3 bases at V and 8 bases at J, with 13 bases between. Looked up from germline, CDR1 is LGHNA and CDR2 is YSLEER. CDR3 length: 13 residues. The CDR3 nucleotides read TGCGCCAGCAGCCAGGGAACAGGTGGAGGCTACACCTTC. Translating it yields CASSQGTGGGYTF.

The chain combines TRBV4-3 with TRBJ1-1, with 9 bases lining up with TRBD1. V lost 2 bases to trimming and J lost 6 bases; unmatched junction nucleotides: 13. The CDR3 sequence is 17 residues long. CDR1 is LGHNA, CDR2 YSLEER, per germline. The CDR3 loop is CASSQPPRDRVGPEAFF. CDR3 bases: TGCGCCAGCAGCCAACCCCCTAGGGACAGGGTTGGGCCTGAAGCTTTCTTT.

This clone was seen once. This CDR3 is CASTPASLGGTEAFF. The DNA for the CDR3 is TGTGCCAGCACCCCAGCGTCGCTTGGGGGGACTGAAGCTTTCTTT. The V and J genes are TRBV28 and TRBJ1-1; D might be TRBD1 (5 bases). This CDR3 comprises 15 residues. Deletions cut 7 bases from V and 5 bases from J, with 20 bases between. Germline lookup yields CDR1 MDHEN and CDR2 SYDVKM.

The rearrangement links TRBV25-1 to TRBJ1-2; tentative D call: TRBD1 (6 bases). V shed 2 bases and J shed 2 bases, with 12 bases lying between them. CDR1 and CDR2 (germline): MGHDK, SYGVNS. This CDR3 is built from 15 residues. The CDR3 DNA is TGTGCCAGCAGTGAACGGGACAACTCCAACTATGGCTACACCTTC. It encodes CASSERDNSNYGYTF.

About this clone: Other DNA sequences in this sample translate to the same CDR3. The V and J genes are TRBV6-5 and TRBJ2-5; D ambiguous. V lost 5 bases, J lost 4 bases, and 14 bases lay in between. Germline V gene lookup returns CDR1 MNHEY and CDR2 SVGAGI. CDR3 length: 14 amino acids. The CDR3 sequence is CASSPGSMRETQYF. CDR3 coding DNA: TGTGCCAGCAGTCCTGGTTCTATGAGAGAGACCCAGTACTTC.

The CDR3 here is CASSLGQGAREQYF. The CDR3 nucleotides are TGCGCCAGCAGCCTCGGACAGGGGGCGCGGGAGCAGTACTTC. The genes are TRBV4-3 and TRBJ2-7, with 11 bases fitting TRBD1. This CDR3 spans 14 amino acids. Germline CDR1 LGHNA, CDR2 YSLEER. V gave up 4 bases and J gave up 7 bases; unmatched junction bases: 6.

The rearrangement joins TRBV5-1 to TRBJ1-1; D is perhaps TRBD1 (6 bases). The V end was cut by 4 bases, the J end by 1 base, with 14 bases between. Germline V lookup: CDR1 SGHRS, CDR2 YFSETQ. The CDR3 runs to 15 residues. CDR3 protein: CASSEYNRANTEAFF. For the CDR3, the DNA is TGCGCCAGCAGCGAGTATAACAGGGCGAACACTGAAGCTTTCTTT.

The chain links TRBV4-1 to TRBJ1-6; possible D gene TRBD1, 6 bases. CDR1 and CDR2 (germline): MGHRA, YSYEKL. Trimming removed 1 base from V and 9 bases from J, with 13 bases in between. The CDR3 is 15 amino acids. CDR3 nucleotide sequence: TGCGCCAGCAGCCAAGGGTGGCAGGGGAGTTCACCCCTCCACTTT. Amino acid sequence: CASSQGWQGSSPLHF.

The J gene is TRBJ1-1, the V gene TRBV19; D is perhaps TRBD1 (5 bases). CDR1 LNHDA and CDR2 SQIVND come from the germline V gene (reference sequence). Deletions cut 3 bases from V and 4 bases from J, with 12 bases between. The CDR3 loop spans 14 amino acids. This chain's CDR3 is CASSMGVGGTEAFF. CDR3 in DNA: TGTGCCAGTAGTATGGGGGTGGGGGGCACTGAAGCTTTCTTT.

The chain carries TRBV7-2 and TRBJ2-4, with 8 nucleotides matching TRBD1. The CDR3 loop spans 16 amino acids. The V gene's germline CDR1 is SGHTA and CDR2 FQGNSA. Trimming took 4 bases from V and 1 from J; bases not matched to a gene: 6. CDR3 bases: TGTGCCAGCAGCTCAGGACAGGGAAGGGCCAAAAACATTCAGTACTTC. Its translation: CASSSGQGRAKNIQYF. Using reference TRBV7-2 and TRBJ2-4 for the parts outside the CDR3, the full variable domain is GAGVSQSPSNKVTEKGKDVELRCDPISGHTALYWYRQSLGQGLEFLIYFQGNSAPDKSGLPSDRFSAERTGGSVSTLTIQRTQQEDSAVYLCASSSGQGRAKNIQYFGAGTRLSVL.

The chain joins TRBV6-6 to TRBJ1-5; tentatively, D is TRBD1 (5 bases). The CDR3 extends over 14 amino acids. CDR1 MNHNY and CDR2 SVGAGI come from the germline V gene (reference sequence). V lost 9 bases, J lost 3 bases, and 15 bases lay in between. The CDR3 spells CASRPRQINQPQHF. In DNA, the CDR3 is TGTGCCAGTCGCCCAAGACAGATCAATCAGCCCCAGCATTTT.

The rearrangement links TRBV7-9 to TRBJ1-3; D gene ambiguous. Germline V gives CDR1 SEHNR, CDR2 FQNEAQ (reference sequence). The germline V and J ends were trimmed by 5 bases and 1 base, with 6 bases remaining between them. The CDR3 contains 13 residues. Here the CDR3 DNA reads TGTGCCAGCAGCGGGAGTTCTGGAAACACCATATATTTT. The encoded protein is CASSGSSGNTIYF.

The V gene is TRBV5-1, the J gene TRBJ2-6; 7 bases map to TRBD1. Germline V CDR1 and CDR2: SGHRS, YFSETQ. The CDR3 runs to 16 residues. V lost 3 bases, J lost 0 bases, and 3 bases stayed unmatched. The DNA of the CDR3 is TGCGCCAGCAGCTCGGGACAGTTCTCTGGGGCCAACGTCCTGACTTTC. Protein: CASSSGQFSGANVLTF. The whole variable domain, remainder taken from reference TRBV5-1 and TRBJ2-6, is KAGVTQTPRYLIKTRGQQVTLSCSPISGHRSVSWYQQTPGQGLQFLFEYFSETQRNKGNFPGRFSGRQFSNSRSEMNVSTLELGDSALYLCASSSGQFSGANVLTFGAGSRLTVL.

The genes are TRBV15 and TRBJ2-4, with D possibly matching TRBD2 (6 bases). Germline V gene sequence: CDR1 LNHNV, CDR2 YYDKDF (reference sequence). V was trimmed by 3 bases and J by 8 bases, leaving 14 bases between them. This CDR3 is 14 amino acids long. The CDR3 loop reads CATSSPGLSDIQYF. The CDR3 bases are TGTGCCACCAGCAGTCCGGGACTCTCGGACATTCAGTACTTC.

The V and J genes are TRBV6-5 and TRBJ1-3; D is unclear. In germline, CDR1 is MNHEY, CDR2 SVGAGI. The CDR3 consists of 12 residues. Trimming pared 6 bases from V and 8 bases from J, leaving 11 bases between. This CDR3 is CASRTDGDTIYF. In DNA form, the CDR3 reads TGTGCCAGCAGAACCGACGGGGACACCATATATTTT.

This clone was found once. This chain connects TRBV7-2 to TRBJ2-5, with 8 bases lining up with TRBD1. Germline CDR1 reads SGHTA; CDR2 reads FQGNSA. V lost 8 bases and J lost 1; bases outside the gene matches: 6. This CDR3 has 14 residues. Here the CDR3 DNA reads TGTGCCAGCGGTGGACAGGGAGGCCAAGAGACCCAGTACTTC. It is translated as CASGGQGGQETQYF.

The V gene is TRBV2, the J gene TRBJ1-6; no clear D gene. The CDR3 loop spans 13 amino acids. CDR1 and CDR2 from the germline V gene are SNHLY and FYNNEI. V was shortened by 5 bases and J by 7 bases, with 9 bases between the two germline ends. CDR3 loop: CASSLGSNSPLHF. Here the CDR3 DNA reads TGTGCCAGCAGTTTAGGGAGCAATTCACCCCTCCACTTT.

V usage is TRBV18 and J usage is TRBJ2-4; D is perhaps TRBD2 (6 bases). Germline-derived CDR1 and CDR2 are KGHSH and LQKENI. The V and J ends lost 3 bases and 8 bases respectively, with 14 bases between them. This CDR3 has 14 amino acids. The CDR3 sequence: CASSPQEGGDIQYF. The CDR3 nucleotides read TGTGCCAGCTCACCTCAGGAGGGTGGTGACATTCAGTACTTC.

The chain couples TRBV28 to TRBJ1-5, with 10 bases identical to TRBD1. The CDR3 has 13 amino acids. J gave up 3 bases and V 11 bases, and 4 bases lay outside the gene matches. Looked up from germline, CDR1 is MDHEN and CDR2 is SYDVKM. CDR3 nucleotides: TGTGCCGCAGGGACAGGGGTCAATCAGCCCCAGCATTTT. Amino acid sequence: CAAGTGVNQPQHF.